This T cell receptor beta chain was identified during a study of neurological immune-mediated disorders. Study-level results: No expanded-clone CDR3 amino acid sequence recurred across subjects, suggesting private TCR-beta repertoires. In HTLV-1-associated myelopathy, TCR clonal expansion was greatest, whereas multiple sclerosis had the least, falling below healthy controls.

The cDNA was produced through 5'RACE with 10-nucleotide random UMIs. TCRdb ran MiXCR on the 5' RACE reads and lists one entry per CDR3 protein. Seen here are approximately 89,000 distinct CDR3 sequences, around 14% observed once, and the top ten hold 5%. The CDR3 loop spans 13 amino acids. Germline loops: CDR1 GTSNPN, CDR2 SVGIG (reference sequence). Unmatched junction bases numbered 7, after V lost 8 bases and J lost 0 bases. Time point denoted: longitudinal time-point 2. As for this clonotype: Its specificity is not known.

The gene calls are TRBV30 and TRBJ2-7, with 7 positions matching TRBD2. The specimen was PBMCs. The TCR sequence derives from a female donor with HTLV-1-associated myelopathy (HAM/TSP). The CDR3: CATTRGVSYEQYF. CDR3 coding DNA: TGTGCCACCACCCGGGGGGTCTCCTACGAGCAGTACTTC.